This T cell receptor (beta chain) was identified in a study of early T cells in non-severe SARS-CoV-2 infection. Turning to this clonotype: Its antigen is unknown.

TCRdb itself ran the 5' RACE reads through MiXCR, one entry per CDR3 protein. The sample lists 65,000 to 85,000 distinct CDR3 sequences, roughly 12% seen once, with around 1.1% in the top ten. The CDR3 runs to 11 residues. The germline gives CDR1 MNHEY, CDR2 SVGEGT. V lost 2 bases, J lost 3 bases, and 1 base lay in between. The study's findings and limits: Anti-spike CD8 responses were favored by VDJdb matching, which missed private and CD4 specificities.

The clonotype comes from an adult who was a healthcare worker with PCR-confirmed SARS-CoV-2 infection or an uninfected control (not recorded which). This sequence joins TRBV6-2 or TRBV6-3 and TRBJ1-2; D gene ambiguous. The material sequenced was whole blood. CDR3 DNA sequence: TGTGCCAGCAGTTACGACTATGGCTACACCTTC. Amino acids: CASSYDYGYTF.